Each of the 20 T cell receptor beta chains below was sequenced from the same sample in a study of shared clonotypes between healthy human individuals (TCRdb year 2020). The library was prepared using the immunoSEQ multiplex PCR assay. In its TCRdb copy, this immuneACCESS table keeps in-frame sequences only and misses some clones. Where compared with another copy, unresolved V genes explain less than half of these, and the others have no known cause. Present in this sample are roughly 1.5 million clones, nearly 99% of which were seen just once. The leading ten clones occupy about 0.45% of the sample. The sequenced material came from naive CD4+ T cells sorted from blood. The label giving this sample's cell subset or site can be read as: CD45RA+ positively selected. The receptor source for this set is a man aged 25-45 years in good health.

The V call is TRBV12-5, the J call TRBJ2-5; no clear D gene. Germline CDR1 LGHNT, CDR2 FRNRAP. The CDR3 is 18 residues long. V lost 1 base and J lost 2, with 20 bases in between. CDR3: CASGLGPTNKTPQETQYF. As DNA, the CDR3 is TGTGCTAGTGGTTTGGGACCAACAAACAAGACTCCTCAAGAGACCCAGTACTTC.

The chain uses TRBV5-1 and TRBJ2-1; D is undetermined. Between the trimmed V and J ends, which lost 0 bases and 5 bases, there was a span of 9 bases. The CDR3 loop spans 14 amino acids. Germline loops: CDR1 SGHRS, CDR2 YFSETQ. CDR3: CASSLASTDNEQFF. CDR3 nucleotides: TGCGCCAGCAGCTTGGCCTCGACCGACAATGAGCAGTTCTTC.

This chain connects TRBV7-9 to TRBJ1-1; 9 bases fit TRBD1. Losses at the gene ends were 5 bases for V and 5 bases for J; bases not matched to a gene: 6. CDR1 is SEHNR, CDR2 FQNEAQ, per germline (reference sequence). This CDR3 has 14 amino acids. The CDR3 nucleotides are TGTGCCAGCAGCCACGGACAGGGGTGGACTGAAGCTTTCTTT. It yields the protein CASSHGQGWTEAFF.

The chain employs TRBV7-9 and TRBJ2-1, with 13 positions matching TRBD2. V lost 5 bases to trimming and J lost 8 bases; unmatched junction nucleotides: 9. Germline CDR1 and CDR2: SEHNR and FQNEAQ (reference sequence). The CDR3 has 16 residues. The CDR3 bases are TGTGCCAGCAGCCGAGGACTAGCGGGAGTACCGGATGAGCAGTTCTTC. Its protein is CASSRGLAGVPDEQFF.

This rearrangement joins TRBV7-2 to TRBJ2-4, with 9 bases aligning to TRBD1. Germline-derived CDR1 and CDR2 are SGHTA and FQGNSA. This CDR3 spans 16 amino acids. Trimming took 0 bases from V and 2 from J; bases not matched to a gene: 2. CDR3 sequence (DNA): TGTGCCAGCAGCTTAGCCGGGACAGGGTCCAAAAACATTCAGTACTTC. It specifies CASSLAGTGSKNIQYF.

The genes are TRBV15 and TRBJ2-3; D uncertain. Trimming left V 3 bases short and J 5 bases short, with 12 bases between. Germline lookup yields CDR1 LNHNV and CDR2 YYDKDF (reference sequence). The length of the CDR3 is 14 residues. The CDR3 sequence is CATSRRGPRDTQYF. CDR3 nucleotides: TGTGCCACCAGCAGGAGAGGACCCCGAGATACGCAGTATTTT. The full variable domain, with the rest looked up from reference TRBV15 and TRBJ2-3, is DAMVIQNPRYQVTQFGKPVTLSCSQTLNHNVMYWYQQKSSQAPKLLFHYYDKDFNNEADTPDNFQSRRPNTSFCFLDIRSPGLGDTAMYLCATSRRGPRDTQYFGPGTRLTVL.

V usage is TRBV19 and J usage is TRBJ2-7, with 9 bases aligning to TRBD1. The CDR3 is 14 amino acids. V lost 6 bases and J lost 1; bases outside the gene matches: 4. CDR1 is LNHDA and CDR2 is SQIVND in the germline V gene (reference sequence). The DNA of the CDR3 is TGTGCCAGTAGCTTGGACAGGGGATCCTACGAGCAGTACTTC. This translates into CASSLDRGSYEQYF.

The chain recombines TRBV5-1 with TRBJ2-7; D call uncertain. This CDR3 has 14 residues. Germline loops: CDR1 SGHRS, CDR2 YFSETQ. The germline V and J ends were trimmed by 4 bases and 6 bases, with 17 bases remaining between them. The CDR3 spells CASSIQDPRREQYF. CDR3 nucleotide sequence: TGCGCCAGCAGCATCCAGGACCCACGCCGCGAGCAGTACTTC.

Remarks on this clone: Other DNA sequences from this sample encode an identical CDR3 as well. The chain is built from TRBV5-1 and TRBJ1-5; weak D call: TRBD1 (6 bases). Germline-derived CDR1 and CDR2 are SGHRS and YFSETQ. Trimming shortened V by 4 bases and J by 5 bases, and 10 bases separated the two germline ends. The CDR3 sequence is 13 residues long. CDR3 amino acids: CASSPGGDQPQHF. The CDR3 DNA follows: TGCGCCAGCAGCCCGGGGGGCGATCAGCCCCAGCATTTT.

The chain is built from TRBV11-2 and TRBJ2-3; 12 nucleotides agree with TRBD2. CDR1 and CDR2 (germline): SGHAT, FQNNGV. The CDR3 is 16 residues long. V shed 5 bases and J 6 bases; nucleotides not matched to a gene: 9. The CDR3 bases are TGTGCCAGCAGCGTTCTAGCGGGAGGGCCACGGGATACGCAGTATTTT. It codes for CASSVLAGGPRDTQYF.

The gene calls are TRBV6-6 and TRBJ2-7, with 8 bases fitting TRBD2. Germline V gene sequence: CDR1 MNHNY, CDR2 SVGAGI (reference sequence). CDR3 length: 13 residues. The CDR3 DNA follows: TGTGTTTCCGCCCAGCGGGAGAGTGGCGAGCAGTACTTC. Residues: CVSAQRESGEQYF.

The chain uses TRBV5-4 and TRBJ2-5; D not resolved. Germline V gene data show CDR1 as SGHNT and CDR2 as YYREEE (reference sequence). Trimming took 0 bases from V and 5 from J, leaving 8 bases between them. The CDR3 covers 13 residues. Written as DNA, the CDR3 is TGTGCCAGCAGCTTGGCCAACGGCGAGACCCAGTACTTC. Translated, it gives CASSLANGETQYF. The full variable domain, in which reference TRBV5-4 and TRBJ2-5 provide the parts outside the CDR3, is ETGVTQSPTHLIKTRGQQVTLRCSSQSGHNTVSWYQQALGQGPQFIFQYYREEENGRGNFPPRFSGLQFPNYSSELNVNALELDDSALYLCASSLANGETQYFGPGTRLLVL.

The J gene is TRBJ2-7, the V gene TRBV7-3; the match to TRBD1 covers 9 bases. CDR1 is SGHTA and CDR2 is FQGTGA in the germline V gene. This CDR3 contains 15 residues. V shed 11 bases and J 1 base; nucleotides not matched to a gene: 12. DNA of the CDR3: TGTGCCGCAAGGGGCTCCGGGACAGGGTCCTACGAGCAGTACTTC. Its protein is CAARGSGTGSYEQYF.

The chain is built from TRBV5-1 and TRBJ2-3; no firm D call. Deletions cut 3 bases from V and 6 bases from J, with 11 bases between. This CDR3 is 13 amino acids long. Germline CDR1 is SGHRS and CDR2 is YFSETQ. The CDR3 spells CASSSRGFDTQYF. The CDR3 DNA sequence: TGCGCCAGCAGCTCGCGAGGTTTTGATACGCAGTATTTT.

The genes are TRBV18 and TRBJ2-7; 9 nucleotides agree with TRBD1. Germline V gene data show CDR1 as KGHSH and CDR2 as LQKENI. J lost 7 bases, V lost 3 bases, and 10 bases had no gene match. This CDR3 has 15 residues. CDR3 loop: CASSPTRTGVREQYF. The CDR3, as DNA: TGTGCCAGCTCACCGACGCGGACAGGGGTGAGGGAGCAGTACTTC.

In DNA, the CDR3 is TGTGCCAGCAGCGCCCCGGGACTAGCGGACCCTAGCACAGATACGCAGTATTTT. Its protein product is CASSAPGLADPSTDTQYF. The rearrangement links TRBV9 to TRBJ2-3; 11 nucleotides line up with TRBD2. The CDR3 has 18 residues. The germline V gene has CDR1 SGDLS and CDR2 YYNGEE. V gave up 3 bases and J gave up 0 bases; unmatched junction bases: 9.

The chain has TRBV5-1 and TRBJ1-1, with a weak D call TRBD1 (5 bases). Germline assignment: CDR1 SGHRS and CDR2 YFSETQ. The CDR3 is 14 amino acids. The V and J ends lost 2 bases and 1 base respectively, with 9 bases between them. CDR3 protein: CASSFPRANTEAFF. In DNA, the CDR3 is TGCGCCAGCAGCTTCCCCAGGGCGAACACTGAAGCTTTCTTT. Combining the CDR3 with reference TRBV5-1 and TRBJ1-1 gives the whole variable domain KAGVTQTPRYLIKTRGQQVTLSCSPISGHRSVSWYQQTPGQGLQFLFEYFSETQRNKGNFPGRFSGRQFSNSRSEMNVSTLELGDSALYLCASSFPRANTEAFFGQGTRLTVV.

V gene TRBV27 combines with J gene TRBJ1-2; D call uncertain. V lost 2 bases and J 0 bases, leaving 4 bases between the germline ends. The CDR3 is 13 amino acids. The germline V gene encodes CDR1 MNHEY and CDR2 SMNVEV (reference sequence). The DNA for the CDR3 is TGTGCCAGCAGTTTAAGGTCTAACTATGGCTACACCTTC. Its protein product is CASSLRSNYGYTF.

The rearrangement links TRBV5-5 to TRBJ2-2; 8 nucleotides match TRBD1. Germline V gene data show CDR1 as SGHKS and CDR2 as YYEKEE (reference sequence). The CDR3 loop spans 15 amino acids. V dropped 5 bases and J dropped 4; count of bases not matched to a gene: 7. The CDR3 loop is CASSLTGARTGELFF. CDR3 nucleotide sequence: TGTGCCAGCAGTTTGACAGGGGCCCGCACCGGGGAGCTGTTTTTT.

V gene TRBV9 combines with J gene TRBJ2-7, with D perhaps matching TRBD1 or TRBD2 (5 bases each). The V and J ends lost 4 bases and 2 bases respectively, with 13 bases between them. The CDR3 runs 14 residues. CDR1 is SGDLS and CDR2 is YYNGEE in the germline V gene. CDR3 residues: CASSPTGLAYEQYF. The CDR3 nucleotides read TGTGCCAGCAGCCCTACGGGGCTCGCCTACGAGCAGTACTTC.